This is a list of T cell receptor beta chains from one sample in a study of blood T cell repertoires in COVID-19. Data came from immunoSEQ multiplex PCR; TCRdb stores just in-frame clones and leaves some out. This sample has over 60,000 clones, with around 91% found just once. The specimen was peripheral blood. These TCRs come from a man between 50 and 59 years old with acute or convalescent COVID-19. The CDR3 runs from the conserved cysteine through the conserved F or W. The D gene is left open where the match is weak. Clone size is not always given. Where it is, it says once, few, many or a class for expanded clones.

clone_size d_call j_call v_call cdr3_nt cdr3_aa
few - TRBJ1-2 TRBV21-1 TGTGCCAGCAGCAATCCGGTCCGGGGGTCCAACTATGGCTACACCTTC CASSNPVRGSNYGYTF
- - TRBJ1-2 TRBV19 TGTGCCAGTAGAAACGGGGGGACCCTTAGCTATGGCTACACCTTC CASRNGGTLSYGYTF
- - TRBJ2-2 TRBV2 TGTGCCAGCAGTGCGAACGGAGGAGGGTGGTCCGGGGAGCTGTTTTTT CASSANGGGWSGELFF
- - TRBJ2-2 TRBV24-1 TGTGCCACCAGTGGGCCGGGGACCGGGGAGCTGTTTTTT CATSGPGTGELFF
- - TRBJ1-2 TRBV29-1 TGCAGCGTTGGGAGCCGAACCTATGGCTACACCTTC CSVGSRTYGYTF
- TRBD2 TRBJ2-3 TRBV7-8 TGTGCCAGCAGCCCCTGGGGTAGCGGGAGGGTGCGCACAGATACGCAGTATTTT CASSPWGSGRVRTDTQYF
- TRBD1 TRBJ2-7 TRBV10-3 TGTGCCATCAGTGAGTCGGCGGGACAGGACTACGAGCAGTACTTC CAISESAGQDYEQYF
- TRBD1 TRBJ2-2 TRBV24-1 TGTGCCATACAGGGGGACACCGGGGAGCTGTTTTTT CAIQGDTGELFF
once TRBD1 TRBJ1-2 TRBV9 TGTGCCAGCAGCGTCAATGCTGTGACAGGGGGCGACTATGGCTACACCTTC CASSVNAVTGGDYGYTF
- - TRBJ2-2 TRBV10-1 TGCGCCAGCAGCGAAAACCAGGGAACCGGGGAGCTGTTTTTT CASSENQGTGELFF
- TRBD2 TRBJ2-3 TRBV27 TGTGCCAGCAAGTGGGACGGGAGGGGGAATACGCAGTATTTT CASKWDGRGNTQYF
- TRBD2 TRBJ2-1 TRBV5-1 TGCGCCAGCAGCTTGGGACTAGCTAATCGTTTCAATGAGCAGTTCTTC CASSLGLANRFNEQFF
- - TRBJ1-1 TRBV6-5 TGTGCCAGCAGTTTCCGACAGGCGGGGGGCACTGAAGCTTTCTTT CASSFRQAGGTEAFF
- - TRBJ1-2 TRBV7-6 TGTGCCAGCAGCTTAGCCCCAGGGCCACTTAACTATGGCTACACCTTC CASSLAPGPLNYGYTF
- - TRBJ1-1 TRBV5-8 TGTGCCAGCAGCTTGGCCAGGAACCCTGAAGCTTTCTTT CASSLARNPEAFF
- - TRBJ2-1 TRBV10-3 TGTGCCATCAGTAGGGAGATTTCCCCCTACAATGAGCAGTTCTTC CAISREISPYNEQFF
once - TRBJ2-1 TRBV9 TGTGCCAGCAGCGCCCTCCGGAGGAATGAGCAGTTCTTC CASSALRRNEQFF
- TRBD1 TRBJ1-2 TRBV12-3/TRBV12-4 TGTGCCAGCAGACCGGACAGGGGCTATGGCTACACCTTC CASRPDRGYGYTF
- - TRBJ1-1 TRBV5-6 TGTGCCAGCAGAAACCCCAGGGAGGTTGGAAACACTGAAGCTTTCTTT CASRNPREVGNTEAFF
- TRBD1 TRBJ1-5 TRBV6-2/TRBV6-3 TGTGCCAGCAGCCTCCGGGACAGGTCGAGTCAGCCCCAGCATTTT CASSLRDRSSQPQHF
once - TRBJ2-1 TRBV13 TGTGCCAGCAGCTCCGTAGCGGAATCCTACAATGAGCAGTTCTTC CASSSVAESYNEQFF
- TRBD1 TRBJ1-2 TRBV28 TGTGCCAGCATTCGCCACAGGGGCTATGGCTACACCTTC CASIRHRGYGYTF
- - TRBJ2-7 TRBV7-2 TGTGCCAGCAGCTTAGCGCCTAGCAGCCCTACGGAGCAGTACTTC CASSLAPSSPTEQYF
few TRBD1 TRBJ1-5 TRBV27 TGTGCCAGCAGTTCCGCCAGGGGGCTCGATCAGCCCCAGCATTTT CASSSARGLDQPQHF